Below are 16 T cell receptor beta chains sequenced from a single sample in a study of blood T cells in healthy people across ages. Through a sample-barcoded 5' primer and a J-beta primer mix, a second PCR was run for roughly 6 to 12 cycles. TCRdb used MiXCR to reprocess the 5' RACE reads, holding one entry per CDR3 protein. The sample includes about 1,500,000 distinct CDR3 sequences, about 28% of them seen just once. The sequenced material came from blood. Receptors were obtained from a woman younger than 45 in good health.

This chain links TRBV6-5 with TRBJ2-7; TRBD2 agrees at 7 bases. Germline V gene lookup returns CDR1 MNHEY and CDR2 SVGAGI. CDR3 length: 17 amino acids. V dropped 2 bases and J dropped 1; count of bases not matched to a gene: 11. The CDR3 sequence is CASSYLGLAEPSYEQYF. CDR3 bases: TGTGCCAGCAGTTACCTTGGCCTAGCGGAACCGTCCTACGAGCAGTACTTC.

This chain links TRBV20-1 with TRBJ2-5; no clear D. The V and J ends lost 5 bases and 1 base respectively, with 14 bases between them. The CDR3 extends over 14 amino acids. Germline CDR1 DFQATT, CDR2 SNEGSKA (reference sequence). CDR3 nucleotides: TGCAGTGCTGGTGGGGTAGAGATCCAAGAGACCCAGTACTTC. Amino acids: CSAGGVEIQETQYF.

This clonotype appeared many times. The chain recombines TRBV29-1 with TRBJ2-7, with TRBD1 identical over 8 bases. Germline assignment: CDR1 SQVTM and CDR2 ANQGSEA. The CDR3 has 12 residues. Losses at the gene ends were 5 bases for V and 5 bases for J; bases not matched to a gene: 5. CDR3 nucleotides: TGCAGCGTTCAGGGGGCGATAAACGAGCAGTACTTC. This codes for CSVQGAINEQYF.

This clonotype was seen many times. This sequence joins TRBV28 and TRBJ2-1; perhaps TRBD1 as D (5 bases). The length of the CDR3 is 16 residues. From germline, CDR1 is MDHEN and CDR2 SYDVKM. Trimming took 2 bases from V and 0 from J, leaving 11 bases between them. CDR3 amino acids: CASSLETVSSYNEQFF. In DNA, the CDR3 is TGTGCCAGCAGTTTAGAGACAGTCAGCTCCTACAATGAGCAGTTCTTC.

This clonotype was seen ten or more times. This sequence joins TRBV29-1 and TRBJ2-1; 9 bases align to TRBD1. Germline V lookup: CDR1 SQVTM, CDR2 ANQGSEA. Germline trimming cut 4 bases from V and 7 bases from J; bases unmatched to any gene: 5. This CDR3 comprises 13 residues. CDR3 in DNA: TGCAGCGTTGGAGTGACAGGGGGGAATGAGCAGTTCTTC. Translated, it gives CSVGVTGGNEQFF.

This clonotype was recorded at least ten times. This chain joins TRBV9 and TRBJ2-5, with 9 bases identical to TRBD1. V trimming: 3 bases; J trimming: 5 bases; junction bases outside the gene matches: 11. The germline CDR1 and CDR2 sequences are SGDLS and YYNGEE. This CDR3 contains 16 residues. Here the CDR3 reads CASSAQNTGGAETQYF. In DNA, the CDR3 is TGTGCCAGCAGCGCCCAAAACACAGGGGGCGCGGAGACCCAGTACTTC.

A word on this clonotype: A read error may explain this, as a much larger clone is one base away. CDR3 DNA: TGCAGCGATTACAGCGCAGGGACCCAGTACTTC. It yields the protein CSDYSAGTQYF. The chain uses TRBV29-1 and TRBJ2-7; D gene ambiguous. The end of the DNA is better explained by TRBJ2-5, so the J call may be wrong. The CDR3 has 11 amino acids. Germline values: CDR1 SQVTM, CDR2 ANQGSEA.

The chain links TRBV4-2 to TRBJ2-4; 9 bases are a match to TRBD2. Germline CDR1 LGHNA, CDR2 YNFKEQ. Unmatched junction bases numbered 7, after V lost 0 bases and J lost 4 bases. This CDR3 has 17 residues. DNA for the CDR3: TGTGCCAGCAGCCAAGATGGAGCGGGGGGCCGTAAAAACATTCAGTACTTC. This codes for CASSQDGAGGRKNIQYF.

The chain joins TRBV20-1 to TRBJ2-3; the D gene is possibly TRBD2 (5 bases). CDR1 and CDR2 (germline): DFQATT, SNEGSKA (reference sequence). The length of the CDR3 is 15 residues. Trimming shortened V by 0 bases and J by 9 bases, and 19 bases separated the two germline ends. CDR3 nucleotide sequence: TGCAGTGCTAGAGATCGAATAGCCCTGGGGAGCACGCAGTATTTT. Translation gives CSARDRIALGSTQYF.

This clonotype was seen only a few times. The chain employs TRBV2 and TRBJ2-1; D unresolved. Germline V lookup: CDR1 SNHLY, CDR2 FYNNEI. Trimming shortened V by 1 base and J by 0 bases, and 7 bases separated the two germline ends. The CDR3 runs to 15 residues. CDR3 sequence: CASSEDPPSYNEQFF. In DNA, the CDR3 is TGTGCCAGCAGTGAAGACCCACCCTCCTACAATGAGCAGTTCTTC.

This chain links TRBV6-5 with TRBJ1-2; TRBD1 matches 8 bases. V was pared by 0 bases and J by 3 bases, with 12 bases of the junction left unmatched. The CDR3 totals 18 residues. CDR1 and CDR2 from the germline V gene are MNHEY and SVGAGI. The CDR3 DNA reads as TGTGCCAGCAGTTACTCTTTTAACAGGGGGTTTAGGGACTATGGCTACACCTTC. Its translation: CASSYSFNRGFRDYGYTF.

On this clonotype: Just one base apart from a much larger clone, this may be a read error. The rearrangement joins TRBV7-2 to TRBJ2-7; 7 bases are shared with TRBD1. This CDR3 contains 15 residues. Germline V gene data show CDR1 as SGHTA and CDR2 as FQGNSA. V shed 5 bases and J 0 bases; nucleotides not matched to a gene: 7. This CDR3 reads CASSANRGPSYEQYF. CDR3 bases: TGTGCCAGCAGCGCCAACAGGGGACCCTCCTACGAGCAGTACTTC.

This chain uses TRBV5-1 with TRBJ1-5; the D gene is possibly TRBD1 (5 bases). V was trimmed by 0 bases and J by 9 bases, leaving 7 bases between them. The germline V gene has CDR1 SGHRS and CDR2 YFSETQ. The CDR3 has 12 amino acids. The CDR3 DNA follows: TGCGCCAGCAGCTTGGACCAGGGGCCCCAGCATTTT. Translating it yields CASSLDQGPQHF.

The chain uses TRBV7-8 and TRBJ1-1, with D unclear. Looked up from germline, CDR1 is SGHVS and CDR2 is FQNEAQ. The CDR3 sequence is 13 residues long. Trimming stripped 4 bases from V and 7 bases from J, with 13 bases between. As DNA, the CDR3 is TGTGCCAGCAGCTATGGCAGCTCCTTTGAAGCTTTCTTT. This codes for CASSYGSSFEAFF.

CDR3 DNA: TGCGCCAGCAGCCAAGTTACTGGGGCCGGTGGCACCGGGGAGCTGTTTTTT. Translated, it gives CASSQVTGAGGTGELFF. This chain uses TRBV4-1 with TRBJ2-2; D possibly corresponds to TRBD1 (5 bases). The germline V gene has CDR1 MGHRA and CDR2 YSYEKL. The ends were cut back, 1 base at V and 4 bases at J, with 16 bases in the middle. The CDR3 length is 17 residues.

This clonotype has just a few counts. The chain links TRBV28 to TRBJ1-2; TRBD1 might be the D (6 bases). Germline values: CDR1 MDHEN, CDR2 SYDVKM. The CDR3 runs to 13 residues. Trimming cost V 11 bases and J 4 bases, with 17 bases left between them. CDR3 loop: CAGGQTRLYGYTF. The CDR3 bases are TGTGCCGGCGGACAGACGAGGCTCTATGGCTACACCTTC.